This is a list of T cell receptor beta chains from one sample in a study of vaccination effects on CD4 cells after COVID-19. TCRdb's table, derived via immunoSEQ multiplex PCR, lists solely in-frame clones and lacks some. The sample lists tens of thousands of clones, 70% to 75% occurring once. For these TCRs, the target antigens are not known. The sequenced sample was CD4+ T cells from PBMCs cultured without peptide, obtained after COVID-19 vaccination. These receptors came from a human donor who received a COVID-19 vaccine. Both conserved end residues are trimmed from each CDR3.

j_call: TRBJ1-2; v_call: TRBV3-1/TRBV3-2; cdr3_aa: ASSPGQGRVGYT
j_call: TRBJ2-7; v_call: TRBV3-1/TRBV3-2; cdr3_aa: ASSRTTSGGAGEQY
j_call: TRBJ2-7; v_call: TRBV3-1/TRBV3-2; cdr3_aa: ASSYGTGGNEQY
j_call: TRBJ1-4; v_call: TRBV24-1; cdr3_aa: APELGGLYATNEKLF
j_call: TRBJ1-4; v_call: TRBV5-6; cdr3_aa: ASSLARGRGEKLF
j_call: TRBJ2-1; v_call: TRBV28; cdr3_aa: ASSLGEREQF
j_call: TRBJ2-1; v_call: TRBV28; cdr3_aa: ASRVLIKGRVNEQF
j_call: TRBJ2-1; v_call: TRBV4-1; cdr3_aa: ASSQVGLAFDEQF
j_call: TRBJ2-7; v_call: TRBV2; cdr3_aa: ASSVQGWYEQY
j_call: TRBJ2-3; v_call: TRBV11-2; cdr3_aa: ASSFLASTDTQY
j_call: TRBJ2-4; v_call: TRBV19; cdr3_aa: ASSMGMKAGGNIQY
j_call: TRBJ2-3; v_call: TRBV18; cdr3_aa: ASSPFWGTGVTDTQY
j_call: TRBJ2-7; v_call: TRBV5-1; cdr3_aa: ASSSLLGGQY
j_call: TRBJ1-1; v_call: TRBV7-2; cdr3_aa: ASSLRGPAPGNTEAF
j_call: TRBJ1-3; v_call: TRBV4-2; cdr3_aa: ASSQVGNTIY
j_call: TRBJ1-4; v_call: TRBV15; cdr3_aa: ATSRTGQGAGEKLF
j_call: TRBJ1-5; v_call: TRBV12-3/TRBV12-4; cdr3_aa: ASSPGSQPQH
j_call: TRBJ2-3; v_call: TRBV5-1; cdr3_aa: ASSLAGRTDTQY
j_call: TRBJ1-5; v_call: TRBV19; cdr3_aa: ASSARDAAIYQPQH
j_call: TRBJ2-5; v_call: TRBV7-2; cdr3_aa: ASSFGETQY
j_call: TRBJ2-7; v_call: TRBV4-2; cdr3_aa: ASSQPSGSSYEQY
j_call: TRBJ2-7; v_call: TRBV29-1; cdr3_aa: SVEDPPNYEQY
j_call: TRBJ2-1; v_call: TRBV9; cdr3_aa: ASSVGGGAYNEQF
j_call: TRBJ2-7; v_call: TRBV11-2; cdr3_aa: ASSPLTGSGEQY
j_call: TRBJ1-5; v_call: TRBV23-1; cdr3_aa: ASSPPGPGLFQPQH
j_call: TRBJ2-7; v_call: TRBV5-1; cdr3_aa: ASSLSGTGSYEQY
j_call: TRBJ2-2; v_call: TRBV7-8; cdr3_aa: ASSLNRNTGELF
j_call: TRBJ2-1; v_call: TRBV6-4; cdr3_aa: ASSDYRGGEQF